This T cell receptor beta chain was observed in a study of response to subunit inactivated influenza vaccine. TCRdb fed the RT-PCR reads into MiXCR, producing one record per CDR3 protein. The repertoire holds around 850,000 distinct CDR3 sequences, roughly 20% seen once, with roughly a tenth in the top ten. The CDR3 consists of 13 residues. Trimming pared 6 bases from V and 8 bases from J, leaving 14 bases between. This clonotype was observed a handful of times. Its antigen is undetermined. Study results and limitations: After each seasonal influenza vaccination, few new T cells are recruited, the authors suggested.

This specimen consisted of PBMCs from blood, obtained approximately 5 days after vaccination. The V and J genes are TRBV12-3 or TRBV12-4 and TRBJ1-5, with a possible D match to TRBD1 (5 bases). This sequence was found in a man aged 50 to 60 who received an inactivated influenza vaccine. CDR3 in DNA: TGTGCCAGCAGGCCGGGGGGTTTCGAGCCCCAGCATTTT. This translates into CASRPGGFEPQHF.